The following is a T cell receptor beta chain sequence with its context. No antigen is known for it. No qualities accompany the bases; no much larger clone lies one base away. This specimen comes from a study of cytomegalovirus exposure and HLA in healthy donors (dated by TCRdb to about 2017). About the full investigation: An earlier analysis of under 600 of the donors reported about 290 Gb of sequence data and some 120 million unique TCR beta sequences from approximately 180 million T cells. In addition to the first cohort of approximately 670 subjects, a separate validation cohort of 120 different subjects was used. Among roughly 400 genotyped donors of the cohort, an average of about 220,000 unique TCR beta nucleotide sequences was sequenced per donor, of which 15% to 20% were non-productive. Typing coverage varied by locus: roughly 620-640 donors for A, B, C, DRB1 and DQB1; more than 500 for DQA1; approximately 610 for DPA1; 400 to 480 for DPB1. Roughly 320 gigabases of sequencing data and approximately 91 million unique TCR sequences made up an early release that covered several hundred HLA-typed donors. Of the roughly 430 genotyped donors, over 65% fell in the genetic ancestry cluster associated with self-reported Caucasian donors. Donor age, sex, ethnicity and CMV serostatus were compiled alongside the repertoire data. A later genetic analysis took genome-wide SNP genotypes for about 55% of the roughly 670 donors and used that subset as a discovery cohort. In the later analysis, no new phenotypic data were used to find candidate immune exposures; instead, reliance was placed on TCR beta sequences and their occurrence across donors. High-throughput TCR immunosequencing, statistical association of individual TCRs with disease status, and machine learning were combined to predict cytomegalovirus infection status. To decide whether each TCR beta V gene segment behaved as functional or pseudogenic, an earlier analysis of approximately 590 of the donors relied on high-throughput TCR beta sequencing. Class I and class II HLA loci were covered by the typing at four-digit resolution. All discovery cohort repertoires had been generated using a single sequencing platform. The study was designed to test whether signatures of past pathogen exposure could be identified by cataloging public T cell receptors. Using immunosequencing, the study profiled T cell repertoires from approximately 700 subjects and related those repertoires to cytomegalovirus serostatus. To study patterns of TCR occurrence, a later analysis re-analyzed previously published TCR beta repertoires from 550 to 800 donors and added high-resolution HLA genotyping. A handful of DR-DQ haplotypes were treated as single units for association and clustering because of strong linkage in the cohort. Study-level results and caveats: An association between a missense DCLRE1C variant and V-gene and J-gene trimming of TCR beta chains was found in a later genetic analysis and replicated in an independent cohort. The authors suggested that the approach could potentially be extended to other disease states and immunological phenotypes. The cohort was sequenced for TCR beta chains only, and without alpha or paired-chain data the features that could be detected were limited. The 87-base-pair reads could not distinguish some IMGT-functional V segments, including TRBV6-2 and TRBV6-3, so those segments were excluded. A cluster of highly shared sequence variants was judged likely to be a technical artifact of the sequencing pipeline. The classifier was reported to diagnose cytomegalovirus status with high specificity and sensitivity in both the original cohort and the validation cohort. Most TCR sequences were seen in very few donors, while some public TCRs were found in many individuals. A few of the identified cytomegalovirus-associated TCR beta chains were confirmed in vitro to be specific for cytomegalovirus antigens. When HLA alleles, especially DR and DQ, strongly co-occurred, TCR associations were difficult to assign to individual alleles. For the cohort, immune exposure information was limited to CMV serostatus. Because counts were too low, around 18 rarely observed V segments, including chromosome 9 orphons, were left out of the earlier analysis of a few hundred of the donors. HLA typing was unavailable for some donors at each locus, so association tests used only the typed subset. In a later analysis, some 17,000 TCR beta sequences were associated with specific HLA alleles at a false discovery rate of 0.05. According to a later genetic analysis, donors in an Asian-associated ancestry cluster had fewer N-insertions in productive TCRs than the roughly 700-donor mean. Most CMV-associated TCR beta chains appeared to be HLA-restricted in a later analysis, and the HLA associations seemed to be driven largely by CMV exposure. A further reported finding was that TCR beta sequences accurately predicted the HLA-A and HLA-B alleles for most subjects in the first cohort. In an earlier analysis of over 550 of the donors, most TCR beta V segments were observed in productive rearrangements about 90% or about 30% of the time, broadly matching IMGT annotations. In a later analysis, HLA-associated TCR beta chains were found to be more clonally expanded and to have lower generation probabilities than equally common non-associated chains. Several of the top co-occurrence clusters appeared to be linked to parvovirus B19, influenza, CMV and Epstein-Barr virus, according to a later analysis. A later analysis found that TCR association rates varied across HLA loci, with DRB1 alleles showing the most associated TCRs and HLA-C alleles the fewest. Correlated functional status among segregating V segments might reflect linkage disequilibrium, but an unknown experimental factor could not be ruled out. The study gave a list of 150 to 200 TCR beta chains associated with cytomegalovirus. Roughly uniform sequencing depth across donors was assumed in presence/absence analyses, although this assumption may not hold.

The cohort comprised some 700 healthy bone marrow donors. At the time of sampling, all cohort members were nominally healthy, though unrecorded immune exposures were likely present. The donor was CMV seronegative and was included in the group of 352 seronegative cohort members. Every donor gave a peripheral blood sample, and the peripheral blood mononuclear cells from that sample were used for TCR beta sequencing. Genomic DNA was extracted from the blood cell samples with the Qiagen DNeasy Blood Extraction Kit. Taken from the germline V gene (reference sequence), the CDR1 and CDR2 loops are SGHNT and YYREEE. From the cysteine up to the phenylalanine, the CDR3 has a length of 14 residues. The only DNA kept is the CDR3, 42 bases in frame from the first base. A distance of 10 bases separates the germline ends of V and J, which lose 0 bases and 3 bases respectively. Library generation was performed with the immunoSEQ multiplex PCR assay. For the multiplex PCR, a mixture combining 60 forward primers for TCR Vbeta segments and 13 reverse primers for TCR Jbeta segments was used. The CDR3 region of rearranged TCR beta genes was amplified from genomic DNA with a multiplex PCR assay. On the Illumina HiSeq System, the amplified TCR beta libraries were sequenced as 87-base-pair reads. Per the original workflow: Across the 670 or so repertoires, a later analysis counted some 81 million unique TCR beta chains, 9.5 million to 13 million of which were shared by at least two donors. To remove PCR and sequencing errors, raw reads were error-corrected and collapsed into unique sequences using a nearest-neighbor algorithm that merged closely related sequences. Alignment of CDR3 sequences to IMGT reference sequences was used to assign V, D and J gene segments. For a sequence to be retained, a match of at least six nucleotides to both a V gene segment and a J gene segment was required. A rearrangement counted as productive if the CDR3 had no stop codons and remained in frame with V and J, and every other rearrangement counted as non-productive. CDR3 was defined by IMGT convention, running from the second conserved V-encoded cysteine to the conserved J-encoded phenylalanine. Sequences without an unambiguous match to a single V gene segment were excluded from the earlier analysis of 450 to 750 of the donors. An earlier analysis of several hundred of the donors called V segments functional above 56.7% productive rearrangements and segregating when the between-donor standard deviation exceeded 5%. A statistical classification framework was developed to diagnose cytomegalovirus status using the catalog of TCR beta chain sequences. In a later analysis, V and J genes were assigned by comparing TCR nucleotide sequences against IMGT/GENE-DB human TR gene sequences. Using the TCRdist pipeline, a later analysis assigned CDR3 sequences along with most-parsimonious VDJ recombination scenarios. A later analysis defined each TCR beta chain by its CDR3 amino acid sequence plus V-gene family, and excluded reads lacking a unique V-gene family. A later analysis removed roughly 590 highly shared, low-generation-probability nucleotide sequences to deal with suspected cross-contamination and a sequencing artifact. A later analysis calculated a clonal expansion index for each public chain from normalized within-repertoire ranks of inferred template counts. Generation probabilities in a later analysis came from a VDJ recombination model fitted to out-of-frame rearrangements, and those results were checked against IGoR. In a later analysis, TCR-TCR, TCR-HLA and TCR-CMV co-occurrence was scored with hypergeometric tests, and a repertoire-size bias correction was applied to TCR pairs. To estimate false discovery rates, a later analysis permuted the HLA or CMV assignments 20 times. In a later analysis, co-occurring TCRs were grouped using DBSCAN, and TCRdist sequence similarity was added for clustering within HLA-allele-positive subsets. Repertoires with fewer than 30,000 or more than 120,000 public chains, plus five repertoires with anomalous nucleotide sharing, were excluded from co-occurrence clustering. Sourced from immuneACCESS, this table was stored by TCRdb with only in-frame sequences that have V and J called. A share of the clones is absent; for the studies checked, an unresolved V gene accounts for under half, and the remainder has no known explanation. V and J calls and clone size follow that table, whereas D and trimming were derived from the DNA. The sample table shows about 150,000 clones, and nearly 80% are seen once. The leading ten clones occupy 0.95% to 1.4% of the sample.

This clonotype originated in a male donor in good health and CMV-seronegative. The sample was PBMCs. The chain couples TRBV5-4 to TRBJ2-7; perhaps TRBD1 is the D gene, with 5 bases matching. The nucleotide sequence is TGTGCCAGCAGCTTGGGAATTGGACACTACGAGCAGTACTTC. Its amino acids are CASSLGIGHYEQYF.